This T cell receptor (beta chain) stems from a study of blood T cell repertoires in COVID-19. Germline V gene data show CDR1 as KGHSH and CDR2 as LQKENI. Deletions cut 1 base from V and 4 bases from J, with 14 bases between. The length of the CDR3 is 16 residues. Original handling: Nucleated cell counts were estimated from reference gene primer amplification. Libraries were prepared by immunoSEQ multiplex PCR; TCRdb keeps only in-frame clonotypes and omits some of them. The V and J calls and clone size were taken over from that table, and D and trimming were inferred from the DNA. Of about 250,000 clones listed, around four fifths are singletons.

The source of this sequence is a woman aged 60 to 75 with active or convalescent COVID-19. The sample taken for sequencing was peripheral blood. The chain combines TRBV18 with TRBJ1-5, with D possibly TRBD1 on 5 matching bases. Here the CDR3 DNA reads TGTGCCAGCTCACCACTCGGCAGGGCGCCAAATCAGCCCCAGCATTTT. Translation: CASSPLGRAPNQPQHF.